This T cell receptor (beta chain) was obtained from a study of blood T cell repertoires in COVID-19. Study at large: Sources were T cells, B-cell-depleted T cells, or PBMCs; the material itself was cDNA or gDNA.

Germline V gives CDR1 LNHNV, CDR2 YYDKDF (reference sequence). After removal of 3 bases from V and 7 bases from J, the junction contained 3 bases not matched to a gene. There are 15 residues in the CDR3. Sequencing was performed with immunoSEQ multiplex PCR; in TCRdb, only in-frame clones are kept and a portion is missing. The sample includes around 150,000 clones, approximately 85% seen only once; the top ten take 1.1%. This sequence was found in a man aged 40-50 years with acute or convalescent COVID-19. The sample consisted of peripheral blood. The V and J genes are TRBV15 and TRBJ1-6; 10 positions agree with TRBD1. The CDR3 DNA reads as TGTGCCACCAGCAGGGACAGGGGGGTAAATTCACCCCTCCACTTT. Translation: CATSRDRGVNSPLHF.